These T cell receptor beta chains were read from a single sample in a study of tumor-infiltrating lymphocytes in primary liver carcinoma. In TCRdb, the multiplex PCR reads were re-called with MiXCR into one record per CDR3 protein. The sample lists 55,000 or so distinct CDR3 sequences, about three quarters occurring once. Sample: liver tumor tissue from sampling region 2. The receptor source for this set is a middle-aged man with primary liver carcinoma and hepatitis B virus infection. Both conserved end residues are part of each CDR3. The order of the fields is V gene, D gene, J gene, clone size, CDR3 protein, CDR3 DNA. A D gene is named only where the DNA matches it firmly. Size values are once, few and many counts, or a class for expanded clones, and some rows have none.

V gene: TRBV4-1
D gene: .
J gene: TRBJ2-3
clone size: many
CDR3 protein: CASSGNTDTQYF
CDR3 DNA: TGCGCCAGCAGTGGAAACACAGATACGCAGTATTTT

V gene: TRBV12-3/TRBV12-4
D gene: .
J gene: TRBJ2-7
clone size: .
CDR3 protein: CASSFGAGLFYEQCF
CDR3 DNA: TGTGCCAGCAGTTTTGGGGCGGGACTTTTCTACGAGCAGTGCTTC

V gene: TRBV21-1
D gene: .
J gene: TRBJ1-1
clone size: many
CDR3 protein: CASSKVGGRLESFF
CDR3 DNA: TGTGCCAGCAGCAAAGTGGGGGGGCGTCTCGAATCTTTCTTT

V gene: TRBV6-6
D gene: TRBD2
J gene: TRBJ2-3
clone size: many
CDR3 protein: CASSRGTSGSTDTQYF
CDR3 DNA: TGTGCCAGCAGCCGAGGGACTAGCGGGAGCACAGATACGCAGTATTTT

V gene: TRBV11-3
D gene: TRBD2
J gene: TRBJ2-1
clone size: once
CDR3 protein: CTSNAGTREINEQFF
CDR3 DNA: TGTACCAGCAACGCCGGGACTAGAGAGATTAATGAGCAATTCTTC

V gene: TRBV7-8
D gene: TRBD1
J gene: TRBJ2-7
clone size: many
CDR3 protein: CASSLGQYPEQYF
CDR3 DNA: TGTGCCAGCAGCTTGGGACAGTATCCCGAGCAGTACTTC

V gene: TRBV4-3
D gene: TRBD2
J gene: TRBJ2-2
clone size: many
CDR3 protein: CASSRGLAGSANTGELFF
CDR3 DNA: TGCGCCAGCAGCCGGGGACTAGCGGGTTCCGCGAACACCGGGGAGCTGTTTTTT

V gene: TRBV10-3
D gene: .
J gene: TRBJ2-5
clone size: .
CDR3 protein: CAIRGRPQETQHF
CDR3 DNA: TGTGCCATAAGGGGACGGCCCCAAGAGACCCAGCACTTC

V gene: TRBV5-4
D gene: .
J gene: TRBJ2-1
clone size: once
CDR3 protein: CASSRQGSHNEQLF
CDR3 DNA: TGTGCCAGCAGTCGCCAAGGGAGCCACAATGAGCAGCTCTTC

V gene: TRBV14
D gene: .
J gene: TRBJ2-3
clone size: once
CDR3 protein: CVSSQRQERGTDTQYF
CDR3 DNA: TGTGTCAGCAGCCAACGACAGGAGAGAGGGACAGATACGCAGTATTTT

V gene: TRBV6-5
D gene: .
J gene: TRBJ2-7
clone size: few
CDR3 protein: CASSYSRPGTYEQYF
CDR3 DNA: TGTGCCAGCAGTTACTCACGCCCAGGGACCTACGAGCAGTACTTC

V gene: TRBV4-3
D gene: .
J gene: TRBJ2-2
clone size: .
CDR3 protein: CASGQTSNTGELFF
CDR3 DNA: TGCGCCAGCGGTCAGACATCGAACACCGGGGAGCTGTTTTTT

V gene: TRBV11-3
D gene: .
J gene: TRBJ2-1
clone size: .
CDR3 protein: CASCAGTREINDQFF
CDR3 DNA: TGTGCCAGCTGCGCCGGGACCAGAGAGATTAATGATCAGTTCTTC

V gene: TRBV6-5
D gene: TRBD2
J gene: TRBJ2-7
clone size: .
CDR3 protein: CASRTLTSGRLIYEQYF
CDR3 DNA: TGTGCCAGCAGGACATTGACTAGCGGGAGACTAATCTACGAGCAGTATTTC

V gene: TRBV5-1
D gene: .
J gene: TRBJ2-3
clone size: .
CDR3 protein: CASSLDGIPTDTQYF
CDR3 DNA: TGCGCCAGCAGCTTGGATGGAATACCCACAGATACGCAGTATTTT

V gene: TRBV12-3/TRBV12-4
D gene: TRBD1
J gene: TRBJ1-2
clone size: .
CDR3 protein: CASSLASTGAENYGYTF
CDR3 DNA: TGTGCCAGCAGTTTAGCTTCGACAGGGGCCGAGAACTATGGCTACACCTTC

V gene: TRBV11-2
D gene: .
J gene: TRBJ2-2
clone size: once
CDR3 protein: CVSSLGVAGELFF
CDR3 DNA: TGTGTCAGCAGCCTAGGTGTGGCCGGGGAGCTGTTTTTT

V gene: TRBV30
D gene: .
J gene: TRBJ1-4
clone size: once
CDR3 protein: CAWSRTEDEKLFF
CDR3 DNA: TGTGCCTGGAGCAGGACAGAAGATGAAAAACTGTTTTTT

V gene: TRBV12-3/TRBV12-4
D gene: .
J gene: TRBJ2-5
clone size: .
CDR3 protein: CVSSRQETQETQYF
CDR3 DNA: TGTGTCAGCAGTCGACAGGAAACACAAGAGACCCAGTACTTC

V gene: TRBV2
D gene: .
J gene: TRBJ2-2
clone size: .
CDR3 protein: CASGQEGNTGELFF
CDR3 DNA: TGTGCCAGCGGCCAAGAGGGCAACACCGGGGAGCTGTTTTTT

V gene: TRBV6-2/TRBV6-3
D gene: .
J gene: TRBJ1-5
clone size: .
CDR3 protein: CTSSYNSREGFIGGQPQHF
CDR3 DNA: TGTACCAGTAGTTACAACTCCCGCGAGGGGTTTATCGGTGGTCAGCCCCAGCATTTT

V gene: TRBV12-3/TRBV12-4
D gene: TRBD1
J gene: TRBJ1-6
clone size: .
CDR3 protein: CASSSGTGDSPPHF
CDR3 DNA: TGTGCCAGCAGCTCCGGGACAGGGGATTCACCCCCCCACTTT

V gene: TRBV6-6
D gene: .
J gene: TRBJ1-2
clone size: .
CDR3 protein: CASSYGPAGGGYGYTF
CDR3 DNA: TGTGCCAGCAGCTATGGTCCGGCCGGAGGAGGATATGGCTACACCTTC

V gene: TRBV5-1
D gene: TRBD1
J gene: TRBJ2-1
clone size: .
CDR3 protein: CASSLAPSGQGQSEQFF
CDR3 DNA: TGCGCCAGTAGCTTGGCCCCTTCGGGACAGGGGCAGAGTGAGCAGTTCTTC

V gene: TRBV29-1
D gene: TRBD2
J gene: TRBJ2-1
clone size: few
CDR3 protein: CSVGGSSGTFNEQFF
CDR3 DNA: TGCAGCGTTGGGGGGTCTAGCGGAACGTTCAATGAGCAGTTCTTC

V gene: TRBV28
D gene: .
J gene: TRBJ2-7
clone size: .
CDR3 protein: CASSLGTYEQYF
CDR3 DNA: TGTGCCAGCAGCCTAGGGACCTACGAGCAGTACTTC

V gene: TRBV29-1
D gene: TRBD1
J gene: TRBJ2-1
clone size: few
CDR3 protein: CSTRTGSNEQFF
CDR3 DNA: TGCAGCACCCGGACAGGGAGCAATGAGCAGTTCTTC

V gene: TRBV5-4
D gene: .
J gene: TRBJ2-1
clone size: many
CDR3 protein: CASSLGQYNEQFF
CDR3 DNA: TGTGCCAGCAGCTTGGGACAGTACAATGAGCAGTTCTTC

V gene: TRBV5-5
D gene: .
J gene: TRBJ2-2
clone size: .
CDR3 protein: CTSSPLAGSANTWELFF
CDR3 DNA: TGTACCAGCAGCCCTTTGGCGGGAAGCGCGAACACCTGGGAGCTGTTTTTT

V gene: TRBV11-2
D gene: .
J gene: TRBJ2-7
clone size: .
CDR3 protein: CASSLVADGYEQYF
CDR3 DNA: TGTGCCAGCAGCTTAGTTGCAGACGGGTACGAGCAGTACTTC

V gene: TRBV28
D gene: TRBD1
J gene: TRBJ1-1
clone size: .
CDR3 protein: CASSVRRGQFSEAFF
CDR3 DNA: TGTGCCAGCAGTGTCCGGAGGGGGCAGTTTTCTGAAGCTTTCTTT

V gene: TRBV6-2/TRBV6-3
D gene: TRBD2
J gene: TRBJ2-1
clone size: .
CDR3 protein: CASTGVRESLMGNEQFF
CDR3 DNA: TGTGCCAGCACGGGTGTGCGGGAGAGCCTAATGGGAAATGAGCAGTTCTTC

V gene: TRBV11-1
D gene: .
J gene: TRBJ2-7
clone size: .
CDR3 protein: CASSLTGSREYDKYF
CDR3 DNA: TGTGCCAGCAGCTTAACGGGATCGAGAGAATACGATAAGTACTTC